The rows below give T cell receptor beta chains drawn from one sample of a study of blood T cell repertoires in COVID-19. Assay: immunoSEQ multiplex PCR; the TCRdb copy retains only in-frame clones and omits some. In the table there are some 260,000 clones, 84% of which are singletons. Sample: PBMCs or T cells enriched from blood (not recorded which). These receptors originate from a man under 40 with acute COVID-19. The CDR3 runs from the conserved cysteine through the conserved F or W. The D gene is left open where the match is weak. A clone size is listed for some rows: how often the clone was seen (once, few, many), or a class if it is expanded.

TGCGCCAGCAGCCCTTCTACAGGGGTGAACACTGAAGCTTTCTTT	CASSPSTGVNTEAFF	.	TRBJ1-1	TRBD1	TRBV4-1
TGTGCCAGCAGCCCCAGGGGCAGAACCAATCAGCCCCAGCATTTT	CASSPRGRTNQPQHF	.	TRBJ1-5	.	TRBV3-1/TRBV3-2
TGCGCCAGCAGTCCGCCCGCGGACCGGGAGGAGGATAGCAATCAGCCCCAGCATTTT	CASSPPADREEDSNQPQHF	few	TRBJ1-5	.	TRBV23-1
TGTGCCAGCAGACCCAAACTAGCCGGGAGGGACACCGGGGAGCTGTTTTTT	CASRPKLAGRDTGELFF	.	TRBJ2-2	TRBD2	TRBV7-9
TGTGCCAGAAGCCCCGGGGACAGCGAGTCTGGAAACACCATATATTTT	CARSPGDSESGNTIYF	.	TRBJ1-3	TRBD1	TRBV5-3
TGTGCCAGTCAAGGTGGCCAGGGTGGCCGGACACCCCTCCACTTT	CASQGGQGGRTPLHF	once	TRBJ1-6	.	TRBV19
TGTGCCAGTGGAGTCGGGAATGAGCAGTTCTTC	CASGVGNEQFF	.	TRBJ2-1	.	TRBV19
TGTGCCAGCAGCTTAGACCCAGCGGGAGCCGATACGCAGTATTTT	CASSLDPAGADTQYF	many	TRBJ2-3	TRBD2	TRBV11-3
TGTGCCATCAGTGAGTCGACATCCGAGGGCTATGGCTACACCTTC	CAISESTSEGYGYTF	.	TRBJ1-2	.	TRBV10-3
TGTGCCACCAGTGATTATCTCGGGAGCACAGATACGCAGTATTTT	CATSDYLGSTDTQYF	.	TRBJ2-3	.	TRBV24-1
TGTGCCAGCAGCCGACAGGGGGCCTACAATGAGCAGTTCTTC	CASSRQGAYNEQFF	.	TRBJ2-1	TRBD1	TRBV27
TGCGCCAGCAGCTTGGCCGGGACAGGGTCCCCCGTTTGGTACCAGTACTTC	CASSLAGTGSPVWYQYF	.	TRBJ2-5	TRBD1	TRBV5-1
TGCAGTGCTAGTGACAGGAATCAGCCCCAGCATTTT	CSASDRNQPQHF	few	TRBJ1-5	.	TRBV20-1
TGTGCCAGCAGCGTAGTAGCGGGGGGACCTTACACAGATACGCAGTATTTT	CASSVVAGGPYTDTQYF	.	TRBJ2-3	TRBD2	TRBV9
TGTGCCAGTAGTCCCCGGACTAGCGGGGGGGTTATCTGGACGTCTGATGAGCAGTTCTTC	CASSPRTSGGVIWTSDEQFF	.	TRBJ2-1	TRBD2	TRBV19
TGCGCCAGCAGCCAAGCCAGAGGGTTGAGCAGGAACACTGAAGCTTTCTTT	CASSQARGLSRNTEAFF	.	TRBJ1-1	.	TRBV4-3
TGCGCCAGCAGCTTGGACAGGGGAGATCAGCCCCAGCATTTT	CASSLDRGDQPQHF	once	TRBJ1-5	TRBD1	TRBV5-1
TGCGCCAGCAGCGACAGCTTGAACACTGAAGCTTTCTTT	CASSDSLNTEAFF	many	TRBJ1-1	.	TRBV5-1
TGTGCCAGCACCCCCTTTGCAGGGTCCAAAGGCTACACCTTC	CASTPFAGSKGYTF	.	TRBJ1-2	.	TRBV27
TGTGCCAGCAGTTTGGGCATGTCTACTAATGAAAAACTGTTTTTT	CASSLGMSTNEKLFF	.	TRBJ1-4	.	TRBV28
TGTGCCAGCAGCTTACGGGAGTCGGACACTGAAGCTTTCTTT	CASSLRESDTEAFF	.	TRBJ1-1	.	TRBV11-3
TGTGCCACCAGTGACCCGGGACAGCAGAACACTGAAGCTTTCTTT	CATSDPGQQNTEAFF	.	TRBJ1-1	TRBD1	TRBV24-1
TGTGCCAGCAGTTTACGCTACAGGGCATCCATATATTTT	CASSLRYRASIYF	few	TRBJ1-3	.	TRBV28
TGTGCCAGCAGCTTCATCGGGCAGCGGGAGGGCCGCAATGAGCAGTTCTTC	CASSFIGQREGRNEQFF	.	TRBJ2-1	TRBD2	TRBV7-9
TGCGCCAGCAGCCAAGATGGAGGGGGGGTTGGAAACACCATATATTTT	CASSQDGGGVGNTIYF	.	TRBJ1-3	.	TRBV4-3
TGCGCCAGCAGCCAGGAGGGGTGGTCTGAGCAGTTCTTC	CASSQEGWSEQFF	.	TRBJ2-1	.	TRBV4-1
TGTGCCAGCAGCCAATCGAGGGCGGATGTTGGAAACACCATATATTTT	CASSQSRADVGNTIYF	.	TRBJ1-3	.	TRBV16
TGCGCCAGCAGTGTACGGGGGACCAGCTATGGCTACACCTTC	CASSVRGTSYGYTF	.	TRBJ1-2	.	TRBV10-2